The 29 T cell receptor beta chains presented below share a single source sample, sequenced in a study of T-cell reconstitution after alpha-beta-depleted transplantation in children. TCRbeta library construction was performed incorporating unique molecular identifiers. TCRdb reanalysed the PCR reads using MiXCR and keeps one entry per CDR3 protein. The sample lists some 200,000 distinct CDR3 sequences, approximately 10% seen once, with about 6.2% in the top ten. This specimen was PBMCs from the stem cell graft donor, taken from the stem cell graft. These receptors came from a human donor who donated a stem cell graft to a child with acute lymphoblastic leukemia.

This chain uses TRBV6-1 with TRBJ2-7; possibly TRBD1 for D (6 bases). CDR1 is MNHNS, CDR2 SASEGT, per germline. V lost 5 bases, J lost 3 bases, and 14 bases lay in between. CDR3 length: 14 residues. The CDR3 DNA is TGTGCCAGCAGTCCCGGGACATTTGACTACGAGCAGTACTTC. Translated: CASSPGTFDYEQYF.

This clonotype was picked up a small number of times. The rearrangement uses TRBV10-3 and TRBJ2-7, with 14 nucleotides matching TRBD2. The V and J ends lost 4 bases and 6 bases, in that order; junction bases with no gene match: 5. Germline assignment: CDR1 ENHRY and CDR2 SYGVKD. The CDR3 is 15 residues long. The CDR3 nucleotides read TGTGCCATCAGTGTGGGACTAGCGGGGGTACGCGAGCAGTACTTC. Its translation is CAISVGLAGVREQYF.

This clonotype has just a few counts. The gene calls are TRBV4-3 and TRBJ1-1; D is ambiguous. Germline values: CDR1 LGHNA, CDR2 YSLEER. This CDR3 region has 14 residues. V gave up 0 bases and J gave up 7 bases, with 12 bases separating them. The CDR3 sequence is CASSQDMPALEAFF. The CDR3 region has the DNA TGCGCCAGCAGCCAAGATATGCCAGCACTTGAAGCTTTCTTT.

This clonotype was recorded at least ten times. This CDR3 is CASSFGDDEQYF. As DNA, the CDR3 is TGTGCCAGCAGCTTTGGGGATGACGAGCAGTACTTC. This chain joins TRBV11-2 and TRBJ2-7, with D hard to call. V was trimmed by 3 bases and J by 5 bases, leaving 8 bases between them. The CDR3 covers 12 residues. Germline values: CDR1 SGHAT, CDR2 FQNNGV.

This clonotype was counted a few times. V gene TRBV27 combines with J gene TRBJ1-1, with 7 bases that match TRBD1. Germline trimming cut 3 bases from V and 11 bases from J; bases unmatched to any gene: 6. CDR1 is MNHEY and CDR2 is SMNVEV in the germline V gene (reference sequence). The CDR3 covers 12 residues. The CDR3 DNA reads as TGTGCCAGCAGTTTCATAACAGGGGTTGCTTTCTTT. It encodes CASSFITGVAFF.

This clonotype was counted at least ten times. V usage is TRBV5-1 and J usage is TRBJ1-2; the D is unclear. CDR1 is SGHRS and CDR2 is YFSETQ in the germline V gene. The CDR3 covers 12 residues. The V end was cut by 4 bases, the J end by 5 bases, with 9 bases between. The CDR3 coding sequence is TGCGCCAGCAGCCGGACGGATTATGGCTACACCTTC. This translates into CASSRTDYGYTF.

This clonotype was counted ten times or more. This chain links TRBV7-2 with TRBJ1-3, with a weak D call TRBD1 (6 bases). The CDR3 covers 14 residues. Germline CDR1 is SGHTA and CDR2 is FQGNSA. The ends were cut back, 10 bases at V and 0 bases at J, with 13 bases in the middle. In DNA, the CDR3 is TGTGCCACCAAAACAGGGAACTCTGGAAACACCATATATTTT. Translation gives CATKTGNSGNTIYF.

The chain is built from TRBV11-1 and TRBJ2-3; TRBD2 matches at 14 bases. V shed 4 bases, J shed 1 base, and the junction held 13 bases outside the gene matches. Germline CDR1 is SGHAT and CDR2 is FQDESV (reference sequence). This CDR3 spans 20 amino acids. The CDR3 region is CASSSSGRLAGGPGTDTQYF. Written as DNA, the CDR3 is TGTGCCAGCAGCTCTAGCGGCCGACTAGCGGGGGGGCCGGGCACAGATACGCAGTATTTT.

This clonotype was seen many times. This chain joins TRBV24-1 and TRBJ1-2, with a weak D call TRBD1 (5 bases). The V end lost 2 bases, the J end lost 4 bases, and 13 bases lay between the germline ends. Germline lookup yields CDR1 KGHDR and CDR2 SFDVKD. The CDR3 has 15 amino acids. CDR3 DNA sequence: TGTGCCACCAGTGATTCGGGTAGGGGCTTCTATGGCTACACCTTC. Amino acid sequence: CATSDSGRGFYGYTF.

This clonotype occurred many times. The chain employs TRBV7-8 and TRBJ2-1; 8 bases agree with TRBD2. J lost 4 bases, V lost 1 base, and 6 bases had no gene match. Germline CDR1 SGHVS, CDR2 FQNEAQ. The CDR3 has 16 residues. The chain's CDR3 is CASSLVTGGGYNEQFF. The CDR3 region has the DNA TGTGCCAGCAGCTTAGTTACCGGGGGGGGTTACAATGAGCAGTTCTTC.

This clonotype is medium-sized within its sample. The chain employs TRBV29-1 and TRBJ1-2; 7 nucleotides agree with TRBD1. The CDR3 runs to 15 residues. The V and J ends lost 4 bases and 2 bases, in that order; junction bases with no gene match: 10. Germline CDR1 reads SQVTM; CDR2 reads ANQGSEA. This chain's CDR3 is CSVGGTALSNYGYTF. The DNA of the CDR3 is TGCAGCGTTGGCGGGACAGCCCTGTCGAACTATGGCTACACCTTC.

The chain joins TRBV10-3 to TRBJ1-2, with D hard to call. The CDR3 sequence is 13 residues long. Trimming cost V 2 bases and J 4 bases, with 8 bases left between them. Germline V gene lookup returns CDR1 ENHRY and CDR2 SYGVKD. The CDR3 DNA reads TGTGCCATCAGTGAGAGTCCAGGCTATGGCTACACCTTC. It specifies CAISESPGYGYTF.

In this sample, this clonotype turned up many times. The chain is built from TRBV3-1 and TRBJ1-1; perhaps TRBD1 as D (6 bases). CDR1 is LGHDT, CDR2 YNNKEL, per germline (reference sequence). This CDR3 comprises 12 residues. V lost 0 bases to trimming and J lost 11 bases, with 10 bases between them. CDR3: CASSQDQGSAFF. DNA of the CDR3: TGTGCCAGCAGCCAAGATCAGGGGTCGGCTTTCTTT.

This clonotype was counted ten times or more. The chain combines TRBV6-5 with TRBJ2-2; D call uncertain. The germline CDR1 and CDR2 sequences are MNHEY and SVGAGI. V lost 3 bases to trimming and J lost 0 bases, with 11 bases between them. The CDR3 has 16 residues. CDR3 region: CASSYLQATNTGELFF. For the CDR3, the DNA is TGTGCCAGCAGTTATCTCCAGGCCACGAACACCGGGGAGCTGTTTTTT.

V is TRBV27 and J is TRBJ1-2, with 8 bases fitting TRBD1. CDR3 size: 14 residues. Trimming removed 5 bases from V and 4 bases from J; junction bases left unmatched: 6. Looked up from germline, CDR1 is MNHEY and CDR2 is SMNVEV (reference sequence). In DNA, the CDR3 is TGTGCCAGCAGTCTCAACAGGGGGGTCTATGGCTACACCTTC. Amino acid sequence: CASSLNRGVYGYTF.

Ten or more counts support this clonotype. This chain connects TRBV5-1 to TRBJ2-2; D is unclear. Between the trimmed V and J ends, which lost 2 bases and 7 bases, there was a span of 9 bases. This CDR3 region has 13 residues. Looked up from germline, CDR1 is SGHRS and CDR2 is YFSETQ. CDR3 amino acids: CASSLSTLGELFF. For the CDR3, the DNA is TGCGCCAGCAGCTTATCCACACTCGGGGAGCTGTTTTTT.

This chain links TRBV3-1 with TRBJ2-3; 14 nucleotides match TRBD2. This CDR3 is 19 amino acids long. Germline V gene data show CDR1 as LGHDT and CDR2 as YNNKEL (reference sequence). V lost 1 base to trimming and J lost 2 bases; unmatched junction nucleotides: 8. CDR3 nucleotides: TGTGCCAGCAGCCAAGCGAGACTAGCGGGGGGGCCCTCCACAGATACGCAGTATTTT. This codes for CASSQARLAGGPSTDTQYF.

This clonotype came up a few times. The gene calls are TRBV19 and TRBJ1-1; the match to TRBD1 covers 11 bases. CDR3 length: 15 residues. The germline gives CDR1 LNHDA, CDR2 SQIVND (reference sequence). The junction had 9 bases not matched to a gene; V was cut back by 7 bases and J by 5 bases. CDR3 sequence reads: CASKGTGGPETEAFF. CDR3 bases: TGTGCCAGTAAAGGGACAGGGGGACCCGAGACTGAAGCTTTCTTT.

This clonotype has a handful of counts. The chain couples TRBV27 to TRBJ1-1, with TRBD1 identical over 9 bases. The germline CDR1 and CDR2 sequences are MNHEY and SMNVEV (reference sequence). The CDR3 consists of 15 residues. Trimming cost V 5 bases and J 1 base; bases outside gene matches: 5. The CDR3 region is CASSPGTGWNTEAFF. In DNA form, the CDR3 reads TGTGCCAGCAGTCCCGGGACAGGGTGGAACACTGAAGCTTTCTTT.

A remark on this clonotype: Since a much larger clone is just one base distant, this may be a read error. The rearrangement links TRBV20-1 to TRBJ2-1; D may be TRBD1 or TRBD2 (7 bases each). The CDR3 spans 16 residues. Germline V gene data show CDR1 as DFQATT and CDR2 as SNEGSKA (reference sequence). CDR3 residues: CCARDRRQGGVYEQFF. For the CDR3, the DNA is TGCTGTGCTAGAGATCGCCGGCAGGGGGGGGTTTATGAGCAGTTCTTC.

This clonotype has more than one count but fewer than ten. The chain couples TRBV20-1 to TRBJ2-3, with 7 bases aligning to TRBD1. The CDR3 length is 14 residues. Germline V gives CDR1 DFQATT, CDR2 SNEGSKA (reference sequence). V lost 6 bases and J lost 1; bases outside the gene matches: 7. The CDR3 DNA is TGCAGTGCCCGACCCACAGGGGGCACAGATACGCAGTATTTT. This sequence encodes CSARPTGGTDTQYF.

This clonotype was observed many times. This rearrangement joins TRBV5-1 to TRBJ2-2; D is unclear. CDR1 is SGHRS and CDR2 is YFSETQ in the germline V gene. The CDR3 spans 14 residues. The ends were cut back, 0 bases at V and 4 bases at J, with 7 bases in the middle. The CDR3 loop is CASSLEAVTGELFF. As DNA, the CDR3 is TGCGCCAGCAGCTTGGAGGCAGTCACCGGGGAGCTGTTTTTT. Drawing the rest from reference TRBV5-1 and TRBJ2-2, the complete variable domain is KAGVTQTPRYLIKTRGQQVTLSCSPISGHRSVSWYQQTPGQGLQFLFEYFSETQRNKGNFPGRFSGRQFSNSRSEMNVSTLELGDSALYLCASSLEAVTGELFFGEGSRLTVL.

The chain has TRBV30 and TRBJ1-1; D not certain. The germline CDR1 and CDR2 sequences are GTSNPN and SVGIG (reference sequence). The V and J ends lost 0 bases and 6 bases respectively, with 5 bases between them. The CDR3 length is 11 residues. CDR3 bases: TGTGCCTGGAGTGTAGACTCTGAAGCTTTCTTT. This sequence encodes CAWSVDSEAFF.

The CDR3 nucleotides read TGTGCCAGCAGCGCAAGGGGAGGAGAGGATGAAAAACTGTTTTTT. Amino acid sequence: CASSARGGEDEKLFF. The chain links TRBV7-9 to TRBJ1-4; D is possibly TRBD1 (5 bases). This CDR3 has 15 amino acids. Germline assignment: CDR1 SEHNR and CDR2 FQNEAQ (reference sequence). Trimming left V 5 bases short and J 6 bases short, with 16 bases between.

In this sample, this clonotype turned up many times. This chain connects TRBV5-1 to TRBJ2-2; D is possibly TRBD2 (6 bases). The CDR3 sequence is 13 residues long. Germline values: CDR1 SGHRS, CDR2 YFSETQ. Trimming left V 7 bases short and J 1 base short, with 8 bases between. CDR3 sequence reads: CASGGQNTGELFF. CDR3 nucleotide sequence: TGCGCCAGCGGAGGGCAGAACACCGGGGAGCTGTTTTTT.

In this sample, this clonotype turned up a few times. V usage is TRBV29-1 and J usage is TRBJ1-1; D is undetermined. Between the trimmed V and J ends, which lost 7 bases and 0 bases, there was a span of 15 bases. The germline V gene encodes CDR1 SQVTM and CDR2 ANQGSEA. This CDR3 comprises 14 residues. The CDR3 DNA reads TGCAGCGCCAAAGGCAGCGGATTGAACACTGAAGCTTTCTTT. It encodes CSAKGSGLNTEAFF.

The chain combines TRBV25-1 with TRBJ2-1, with 8 nucleotides matching TRBD1. Unmatched junction bases numbered 10, after V lost 2 bases and J lost 10 bases. Germline CDR1 and CDR2: MGHDK and SYGVNS. This CDR3 has 15 amino acids. The CDR3: CASSEPGGAAWEQFF. In DNA form, the CDR3 reads TGTGCCAGCAGTGAACCAGGGGGCGCGGCGTGGGAGCAGTTCTTC.

V is TRBV27 and J is TRBJ1-5, with TRBD1 identical over 10 bases. The CDR3 contains 15 residues. Trimming removed 6 bases from V and 1 base from J; junction bases left unmatched: 3. The germline CDR1 and CDR2 sequences are MNHEY and SMNVEV (reference sequence). As DNA, the CDR3 is TGTGCCAGCAGAGACAGGGGGCTGAGCAATCAGCCCCAGCATTTT. Amino acid sequence: CASRDRGLSNQPQHF.

This clonotype was seen ten or more times. This sequence may be a read error, since a much larger clone differs from it by one base. This chain uses TRBV5-1 with TRBJ1-6; D is uncertain. The CDR3 is made up of 12 amino acids. Trimming pared 0 bases from V and 7 bases from J, leaving 2 bases between. Germline CDR1 and CDR2: SGHRS and YFSETQ. The CDR3 loop is CASSLVNSPLHF. DNA of the CDR3: TGCGCCAGCAGCTTGGTGAATTCACCCCTCCACTTT.